These 21 T cell receptor beta chains were sequenced from one sample in a study of control samples from healthy donors and cancer patients. This table comes from immunoSEQ multiplex PCR, and its TCRdb copy is limited to in-frame clones, with some not included. The sample shows about 130,000 clones, more than 85% of them seen only once. The sequencing input was blood. Receptors were obtained from a man between 18 and 35 years old in good health.

This chain joins TRBV20-1 and TRBJ2-5; D is unclear. CDR1 is DFQATT and CDR2 is SNEGSKA in the germline V gene (reference sequence). The germline V and J ends were trimmed by 6 bases and 5 bases, with 4 bases remaining between them. This CDR3 is built from 9 residues. The CDR3 sequence: CSAGETQYF. The CDR3 DNA sequence: TGCAGTGCCGGGGAGACCCAGTACTTC.

The CDR3 here is CASSQDQAEQFF. The CDR3 region has the DNA TGTGCCAGCAGCCAAGATCAGGCTGAGCAGTTCTTC. This sequence joins TRBV14 and TRBJ2-1; D not certain. The germline gives CDR1 SGHDN, CDR2 FVKESK. The CDR3 length is 12 residues. Trimming pared 0 bases from V and 9 bases from J, leaving 6 bases between.

This chain uses TRBV6-5 with TRBJ1-4; 7 bases fit TRBD1. The CDR3 spans 13 residues. Germline trimming cut 6 bases from V and 7 bases from J; bases unmatched to any gene: 5. Looked up from germline, CDR1 is MNHEY and CDR2 is SVGAGI. Here the CDR3 DNA reads TGTGCCAGCAGACCCCGGACAGGTGAAAAACTGTTTTTT. Its translation is CASRPRTGEKLFF.

This clone has a single count. The V and J genes are TRBV28 and TRBJ1-4; D might be TRBD1 (5 bases). Germline CDR1 MDHEN, CDR2 SYDVKM. This CDR3 spans 15 amino acids. Trimming took off 6 bases at V and 7 bases at J, with 18 bases between the two ends. CDR3 nucleotides: TGTGCCAGCAGGTACGGGACGGCCGGCCGTGAAAAACTGTTTTTT. Its translation: CASRYGTAGREKLFF.

The chain links TRBV24-1 to TRBJ2-3; TRBD1 or TRBD2 may be the D gene (5 bases each). The CDR3 extends over 16 amino acids. Germline loops: CDR1 KGHDR, CDR2 SFDVKD. Trimming removed 7 bases from V and 0 bases from J, with 16 bases in between. The CDR3 protein is CATSQHGTTSTDTQYF. The CDR3 nucleotides are TGTGCCACCAGCCAACATGGGACCACTAGCACAGATACGCAGTATTTT.

The chain joins TRBV5-1 to TRBJ2-7; TRBD1 aligns across 11 bases. The V gene's germline CDR1 is SGHRS and CDR2 YFSETQ. The CDR3 runs to 18 residues. Losses at the gene ends were 0 bases for V and 3 bases for J; bases not matched to a gene: 11. CDR3 residues: CASSLAGQGAAKVYEQYF. The CDR3 nucleotides are TGCGCCAGCAGCTTGGCCGGACAGGGGGCGGCTAAAGTCTACGAGCAGTACTTC.

The chain carries TRBV7-2 and TRBJ1-1; D not certain. Per germline, CDR1 SGHTA and CDR2 FQGNSA. CDR3 length equals 14 residues. V shed 1 base and J shed 0 bases, with 6 bases lying between them. The CDR3 loop is CASSLGRLNTEAFF. Written as DNA, the CDR3 is TGTGCCAGCAGCTTAGGCAGGTTGAACACTGAAGCTTTCTTT.

The gene calls are TRBV29-1 and TRBJ1-1, with a tentative D call TRBD1 (5 bases). V was shortened by 6 bases and J by 0 bases, with 8 bases between the two germline ends. CDR3 length: 12 residues. The germline V gene has CDR1 SQVTM and CDR2 ANQGSEA. The CDR3 sequence: CSVDSLNTEAFF. CDR3 DNA: TGCAGCGTCGACAGCTTGAACACTGAAGCTTTCTTT.

CDR3 residues: CASSQGTGRQETQYF. The DNA for the CDR3 is TGTGCCAGCAGCCAAGGGACAGGGCGTCAAGAGACCCAGTACTTC. V gene TRBV5-8 combines with J gene TRBJ2-5; TRBD1 aligns across 9 bases. Trimming cost V 4 bases and J 2 bases; bases outside gene matches: 6. This CDR3 has 15 amino acids. Looked up from germline, CDR1 is SGHTS and CDR2 is YDEGEE.

The chain links TRBV5-1 to TRBJ1-2; D remains unclear. The CDR3 has 14 residues. Looked up from germline, CDR1 is SGHRS and CDR2 is YFSETQ. Trimming stripped 3 bases from V and 7 bases from J, with 16 bases between. CDR3 region: CASSSRPPNSGYTF. CDR3 in DNA: TGCGCCAGCAGCTCTAGACCGCCGAATAGTGGCTACACCTTC.

The chain joins TRBV7-2 to TRBJ1-2, with D possibly TRBD1 on 6 matching bases. The CDR3 runs 16 residues. The germline V and J ends were trimmed by 5 bases and 5 bases, with 21 bases remaining between them. Germline V lookup: CDR1 SGHTA, CDR2 FQGNSA. CDR3 loop: CASSPNRPQGTYGYTF. The CDR3 bases are TGTGCCAGCAGCCCGAATAGACCACAGGGCACATATGGCTACACCTTC.

The chain uses TRBV14 and TRBJ2-7, with 8 nucleotides matching TRBD1. The CDR3 contains 15 residues. Trimming removed 2 bases from V and 3 bases from J; junction bases left unmatched: 6. Germline loops: CDR1 SGHDN, CDR2 FVKESK. In nucleotides, the CDR3 is TGTGCCAGCAGCCAAAGGACAGGGATCAGCTACGAGCAGTACTTC. Protein: CASSQRTGISYEQYF.

The CDR3 sequence is CASSLWAENTEAFF. In DNA, the CDR3 is TGTGCCAGCAGTTTATGGGCAGAGAACACTGAAGCTTTCTTT. The V and J genes are TRBV27 and TRBJ1-1, with no clear D. V was shortened by 1 base and J by 1 base, with 7 bases between the two germline ends. Looked up from germline, CDR1 is MNHEY and CDR2 is SMNVEV (reference sequence). The CDR3 sequence is 14 residues long.

The rearrangement uses TRBV19 and TRBJ2-5; D possibly corresponds to TRBD1 (6 bases). From germline, CDR1 is LNHDA and CDR2 SQIVND (reference sequence). V gave up 9 bases and J gave up 6 bases, with 20 bases separating them. The length of the CDR3 is 14 residues. CDR3 loop: CASNTGGSEKTQYF. In nucleotides, the CDR3 is TGTGCCAGCAACACTGGGGGCTCAGAGAAGACCCAGTACTTC.

The chain has TRBV6-1 and TRBJ2-7, with 10 nucleotides matching TRBD2. CDR1 MNHNS and CDR2 SASEGT come from the germline V gene. The CDR3 sequence is 16 residues long. V was clipped by 4 bases and J by 5 bases; unmatched bases: 11. The CDR3 nucleotides read TGTGCCAGCAGTGTTCTAGCGGGAGCCGCTTTGAACGAGCAGTACTTC. Translated: CASSVLAGAALNEQYF.

V usage is TRBV28 and J usage is TRBJ2-7, with 9 bases lining up with TRBD2. There are 16 residues in the CDR3. V gave up 3 bases and J gave up 4 bases; unmatched junction bases: 10. Germline assignment: CDR1 MDHEN and CDR2 SYDVKM. The CDR3 loop reads CASSLGLAGLVYEQYF. In nucleotides, the CDR3 is TGTGCCAGCAGTTTGGGGCTAGCGGGGTTGGTATACGAGCAGTACTTC.

V and J are TRBV5-1 and TRBJ1-2; 12 nucleotides agree with TRBD1. This CDR3 contains 16 residues. V lost 0 bases and J lost 7; bases outside the gene matches: 7. Germline V gives CDR1 SGHRS, CDR2 YFSETQ. Written as DNA, the CDR3 is TGCGCCAGCAGCTTGGCCTCCGGGACAGGGGGCTTTGGCTACACCTTC. It translates to CASSLASGTGGFGYTF.

CDR3 nucleotides: TGTGCCAGCAGCCCTTCGGCCCGAATGGGGCCGGCGAACGAGCAGTACTTC. Amino acid sequence: CASSPSARMGPANEQYF. J is TRBJ2-7 and V is TRBV7-6; TRBD1 is a possible D gene (5 bases). Trimming left V 5 bases short and J 5 bases short, with 25 bases between. CDR3 length: 17 residues. Germline CDR1 and CDR2: SGHVS and FNYEAQ.

This clone came up once. J is TRBJ1-2 and V is TRBV18, with 8 bases matching TRBD1. Trimming took 4 bases from V and 4 from J; bases not matched to a gene: 11. This CDR3 comprises 16 residues. The germline V gene encodes CDR1 KGHSH and CDR2 LQKENI. The CDR3 sequence: CASSQSAGQGRYGYTF. The CDR3 DNA follows: TGTGCCAGCTCACAATCCGCCGGACAGGGACGCTATGGCTACACCTTC.

This sequence joins TRBV19 and TRBJ2-1; D is unresolved. The CDR3 extends over 14 amino acids. In germline, CDR1 is LNHDA, CDR2 SQIVND (reference sequence). Trimming shortened V by 7 bases and J by 0 bases, and 10 bases separated the two germline ends. CDR3 sequence: CASKWHGSYNEQFF. The CDR3 nucleotides read TGTGCCAGTAAGTGGCACGGCTCCTACAATGAGCAGTTCTTC.

The rearrangement joins TRBV27 to TRBJ2-7; D remains ambiguous. The CDR3 covers 13 residues. V dropped 8 bases and J dropped 6 bases, with 17 bases sitting between them. Germline V lookup: CDR1 MNHEY, CDR2 SMNVEV (reference sequence). CDR3 DNA sequence: TGTGCCAGCCAGAGACATGGGGTGAGCGAGCAGTACTTC. This gives the protein CASQRHGVSEQYF.